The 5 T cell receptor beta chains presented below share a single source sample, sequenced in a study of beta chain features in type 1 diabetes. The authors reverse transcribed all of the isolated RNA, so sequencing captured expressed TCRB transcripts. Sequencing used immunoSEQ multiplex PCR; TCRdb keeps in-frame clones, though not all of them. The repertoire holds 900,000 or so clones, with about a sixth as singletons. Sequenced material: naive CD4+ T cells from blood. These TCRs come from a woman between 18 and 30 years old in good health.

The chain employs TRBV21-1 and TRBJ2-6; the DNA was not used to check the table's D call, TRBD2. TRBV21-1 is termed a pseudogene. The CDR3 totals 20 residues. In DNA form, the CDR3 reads TGTGCCAGCAGCAAAGCCGGCCGGGAGGGCCCTAGCTCTGGGGCCAACGTCCTGACTTTC. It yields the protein CASSKAGREGPSSGANVLTF.

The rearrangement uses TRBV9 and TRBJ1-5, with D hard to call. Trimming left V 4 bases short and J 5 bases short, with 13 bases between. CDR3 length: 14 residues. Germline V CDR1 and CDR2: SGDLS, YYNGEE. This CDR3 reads CASSPSASYQPQHF. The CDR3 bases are TGTGCCAGCAGCCCGTCGGCGTCTTATCAGCCCCAGCATTTT.

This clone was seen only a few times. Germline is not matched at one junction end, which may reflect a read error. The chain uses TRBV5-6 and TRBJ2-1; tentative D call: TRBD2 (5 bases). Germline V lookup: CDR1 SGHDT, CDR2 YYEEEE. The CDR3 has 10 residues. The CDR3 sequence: CGSCGSLSFF. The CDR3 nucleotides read TGTGGCAGCTGCGGGTCCCTATCTTTCTTC.

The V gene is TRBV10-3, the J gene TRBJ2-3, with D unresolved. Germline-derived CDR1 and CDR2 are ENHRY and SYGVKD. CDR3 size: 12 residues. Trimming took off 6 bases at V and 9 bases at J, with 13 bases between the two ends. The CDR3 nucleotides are TGTGCCATCAGCCGGACGTCCGAAACGCAGTATTTT. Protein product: CAISRTSETQYF.

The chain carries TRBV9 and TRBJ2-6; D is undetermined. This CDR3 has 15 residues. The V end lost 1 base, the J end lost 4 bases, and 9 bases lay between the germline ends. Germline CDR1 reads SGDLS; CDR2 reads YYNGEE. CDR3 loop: CASSVKSAGANVLTF. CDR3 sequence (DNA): TGTGCCAGCAGCGTAAAGTCTGCCGGGGCCAACGTCCTGACTTTC. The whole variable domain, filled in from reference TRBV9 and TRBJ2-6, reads DSGVTQTPKHLITATGQRVTLRCSPRSGDLSVYWYQQSLDQGLQFLIQYYNGEERAKGNILERFSAQQFPDLHSELNLSSLELGDSALYFCASSVKSAGANVLTFGAGSRLTVL.